This TCR beta chain is drawn from a study of T cell changes during pregnancy in multiple sclerosis. The CDR3 is 15 residues long. Germline V gene lookup returns CDR1 SEHNR and CDR2 FQNEAQ (reference sequence). The ends lost 0 bases at V and 7 bases at J; junction bases unmatched: 7. Using immunoSEQ multiplex PCR, the repertoire was profiled, and TCRdb retains in-frame clones only, with some absent. The profile shows tens of thousands of clones, 92% of them singletons. The source is a female donor in good health, enrolled as a control in a pregnancy study. The sequencing used CD4+ T cells from peripheral blood mononuclear cells, collected after pregnancy. The rearrangement joins TRBV7-9 to TRBJ1-2, with 8 bases matching TRBD1. This chain's CDR3 is CASSLAQGATPGYTF. In DNA, the CDR3 is TGTGCCAGCAGCTTAGCCCAGGGGGCGACCCCTGGCTACACCTTC.